Shown below are 20 T cell receptor beta chains from a single sample sequenced in a study of cytomegalovirus exposure and HLA in healthy donors. The study ran its PCR with 60 Vbeta and 13 Jbeta primers. The method was immunoSEQ multiplex PCR; TCRdb's version includes in-frame clones alone and lacks a portion of them. The sample yields more than 110,000 clones, 78% seen once. Specimen: PBMCs. These receptor sequences come from a male donor in good health and CMV-seronegative.

The chain links TRBV27 to TRBJ2-2; D is unclear. CDR3 length: 15 residues. The germline V gene has CDR1 MNHEY and CDR2 SMNVEV (reference sequence). V gave up 6 bases and J gave up 0 bases, with 11 bases separating them. The CDR3 is CASRVTPSNTGELFF. CDR3 coding DNA: TGTGCCAGCAGGGTGACTCCTTCGAACACCGGGGAGCTGTTTTTT.

V gene TRBV2 combines with J gene TRBJ2-1; 8 bases are shared with TRBD2. The junction had 9 bases not matched to a gene; V was cut back by 5 bases and J by 3 bases. The CDR3 covers 16 residues. The germline gives CDR1 SNHLY, CDR2 FYNNEI. CDR3 sequence: CASSKTAGVGYNEQFF. DNA for the CDR3: TGTGCCAGCAGTAAAACAGCGGGAGTGGGCTACAATGAGCAGTTCTTC.

This clone came up once. The chain couples TRBV27 to TRBJ2-5, with 9 bases fitting TRBD2. V lost 2 bases and J lost 2; bases outside the gene matches: 3. Germline V CDR1 and CDR2: MNHEY, SMNVEV (reference sequence). This CDR3 comprises 15 residues. The CDR3 spells CASSLAGGRQETQYF. As DNA, the CDR3 is TGTGCCAGCAGTTTAGCGGGGGGGCGACAAGAGACCCAGTACTTC.

The chain carries TRBV19 and TRBJ2-1; 7 nucleotides align to TRBD2. J was trimmed by 6 bases and V by 5 bases; bases with no gene match: 16. CDR3 size: 17 residues. The germline CDR1 and CDR2 sequences are LNHDA and SQIVND (reference sequence). CDR3 region: CASSRPGIGRTTNEQFF. CDR3 DNA sequence: TGTGCCAGTAGTCGCCCCGGTATCGGGAGGACAACCAATGAGCAGTTCTTC.

This clone was seen only a few times. The chain uses TRBV10-3 and TRBJ1-3, with D uncertain. Trimming took off 2 bases at V and 10 bases at J, with 9 bases between the two ends. Germline CDR1 ENHRY, CDR2 SYGVKD. This CDR3 is built from 12 residues. CDR3 sequence: CAISEIGGTIYF. The CDR3 nucleotides are TGTGCCATCAGTGAGATCGGAGGAACCATATATTTT.

Concerning this clone: This sample also contains other DNA sequences that code for the same CDR3. The CDR3 sequence: CASSPDRANYGYTF. CDR3 DNA: TGTGCCAGCTCACCGGACAGGGCTAACTATGGCTACACCTTC. The J gene is TRBJ1-2, the V gene TRBV18, with 8 bases matching TRBD1. Trimming took 3 bases from V and 0 from J; bases not matched to a gene: 0. The germline gives CDR1 KGHSH, CDR2 LQKENI. This CDR3 has 14 residues.

The gene calls are TRBV2 and TRBJ1-1, with D unresolved. Trimming removed 5 bases from V and 0 bases from J, with 10 bases in between. This CDR3 contains 14 residues. CDR1 and CDR2 from the germline V gene are SNHLY and FYNNEI. Here the CDR3 DNA reads TGTGCCAGCAGTCCCCTAACAGTGAACACTGAAGCTTTCTTT. Translation gives CASSPLTVNTEAFF. The full variable domain, rest sourced from reference TRBV2 and TRBJ1-1, is EPEVTQTPSHQVTQMGQEVILRCVPISNHLYFYWYRQILGQKVEFLVSFYNNEISEKSEIFDDQFSVERPDGSNFTLKIRSTKLEDSAMYFCASSPLTVNTEAFFGQGTRLTVV.

V gene TRBV27 combines with J gene TRBJ2-5; 13 bases fit TRBD2. Trimming at V came to 6 bases and at J to 1 base, leaving 2 bases not matched to a gene. The CDR3 has 15 amino acids. Germline-derived CDR1 and CDR2 are MNHEY and SMNVEV (reference sequence). CDR3 bases: TGTGCCAGCAGGGGACTAGCGGGAATCCAAGAGACCCAGTACTTC. Protein: CASRGLAGIQETQYF.

The V and J genes are TRBV7-9 and TRBJ1-6; 9 nucleotides line up with TRBD1. Trimming cost V 6 bases and J 6 bases; bases outside gene matches: 6. The CDR3 spans 15 residues. CDR1 and CDR2 from the germline V gene are SEHNR and FQNEAQ (reference sequence). CDR3 protein: CASRSPGQGNSPLHF. The CDR3 DNA sequence: TGTGCCAGCAGGTCTCCGGGACAGGGTAATTCACCCCTCCACTTT.

The CDR3 region has the DNA TGTGCCAGCAGCCTAACGGGGGATAAAGCTTTCTTT. Residues: CASSLTGDKAFF. J is TRBJ1-1 and V is TRBV7-2, with D possibly matching TRBD1 (5 bases). Trimming left V 5 bases short and J 9 bases short, with 13 bases between. Germline CDR1 is SGHTA and CDR2 is FQGNSA. CDR3 length equals 12 residues. The full variable domain, rest sourced from reference TRBV7-2 and TRBJ1-1, is GAGVSQSPSNKVTEKGKDVELRCDPISGHTALYWYRQSLGQGLEFLIYFQGNSAPDKSGLPSDRFSAERTGGSVSTLTIQRTQQEDSAVYLCASSLTGDKAFFGQGTRLTVV.

V usage is TRBV6-1 and J usage is TRBJ1-6; 9 bases match TRBD1. Germline lookup yields CDR1 MNHNS and CDR2 SASEGT. Trimming cost V 4 bases and J 7 bases; bases outside gene matches: 2. The CDR3 extends over 14 amino acids. The CDR3 spells CASSVGQGNSPLHF. As DNA, the CDR3 is TGTGCCAGCAGTGTAGGACAGGGGAATTCACCCCTCCACTTT.

This clone was counted only a few times. The genes are TRBV2 and TRBJ2-5; D is unresolved. The better agreement between TRBJ2-7 and the DNA end casts doubt on the J call. Germline lookup yields CDR1 SNHLY and CDR2 FYNNEI. The CDR3 is 13 residues long. The CDR3 loop is CASSEGAAYEQYF. The DNA of the CDR3 is TGTGCCAGCAGTGAAGGGGCAGCCTACGAGCAGTACTTC.

As for this clone: Since the CDR3 does not end with the conserved phenylalanine or tryptophan, this likely comes from a read error. This chain uses TRBV14 with TRBJ1-1; possibly TRBD1 for D (6 bases). CDR3 size: 13 residues. Germline assignment: CDR1 SGHDN and CDR2 FVKESK. The V end was cut by 4 bases, the J end by 3 bases, with 9 bases between. Written as DNA, the CDR3 is TGTGCCAGCAGCCGGGACATCCACACTGAAGCTTTCCTT. Its translation is CASSRDIHTEAFL.

This clone was seen just once. This chain joins TRBV7-9 and TRBJ2-7; D ambiguous. The CDR3 has 12 residues. Per the germline V gene, CDR1 is SEHNR and CDR2 is FQNEAQ (reference sequence). Trimming removed 3 bases at V and 2 bases at J, with 5 bases between. The CDR3 here is CASSFAAYEQYF. CDR3 sequence (DNA): TGTGCCAGCAGCTTTGCAGCCTACGAGCAGTACTTC. The variable domain in full, with the rest retrieved from reference TRBV7-9 and TRBJ2-7, is DTGVSQNPRHKITKRGQNVTFRCDPISEHNRLYWYRQTLGQGPEFLTYFQNEAQLEKSRLLSDRFSAERPKGSFSTLEIQRTEQGDSAMYLCASSFAAYEQYFGPGTRLTVT.

This chain uses TRBV5-1 with TRBJ1-1, with D unresolved. The germline CDR1 and CDR2 sequences are SGHRS and YFSETQ. This CDR3 has 14 residues. With 0 bases removed from V and 0 bases from J, the gap between germline ends came to 6 bases. CDR3 in DNA: TGCGCCAGCAGCTTGGACGGGGTGAACACTGAAGCTTTCTTT. Protein product: CASSLDGVNTEAFF.

The rearrangement uses TRBV5-1 and TRBJ2-5, with D tentatively TRBD1 (5 bases). This CDR3 comprises 15 residues. V was shortened by 0 bases and J by 5 bases, with 14 bases between the two germline ends. Germline assignment: CDR1 SGHRS and CDR2 YFSETQ. The CDR3 DNA sequence: TGCGCCAGCAGCTTGGGGGGCCTCGTCGGGGAGACCCAGTACTTC. This codes for CASSLGGLVGETQYF.

J is TRBJ1-2 and V is TRBV9; 8 bases are a match to TRBD1. Germline values: CDR1 SGDLS, CDR2 YYNGEE. This CDR3 has 15 residues. Germline trimming cut 3 bases from V and 1 base from J; bases unmatched to any gene: 5. Written as DNA, the CDR3 is TGTGCCAGCAGCGAAGGGACAGGATATAACTATGGCTACACCTTC. As protein: CASSEGTGYNYGYTF.

This clone was recorded only once. The chain combines TRBV7-9 with TRBJ1-5, with a weak D call TRBD1 (5 bases). This CDR3 spans 18 amino acids. Trimming took 2 bases from V and 6 from J, leaving 23 bases between them. Germline V CDR1 and CDR2: SEHNR, FQNEAQ (reference sequence). This CDR3 is CASSLYPRRRDPVQPQHF. The CDR3 region has the DNA TGTGCCAGCAGCTTATATCCGAGGCGGAGGGACCCGGTTCAGCCCCAGCATTTT.

The sample holds one count of this clone. The chain couples TRBV7-9 to TRBJ2-7, with 8 nucleotides matching TRBD1. This CDR3 has 14 amino acids. CDR1 is SEHNR, CDR2 FQNEAQ, per germline (reference sequence). The J segment lost 5 bases and the V segment lost 2 bases, leaving 5 bases of the junction unmatched. CDR3 bases: TGTGCCAGCAGCTTACAGGGGGCTCTCGACGAGCAGTACTTC. Its protein is CASSLQGALDEQYF.

V gene TRBV7-9 combines with J gene TRBJ1-5; D is undetermined. Between the trimmed V and J ends, which lost 5 bases and 9 bases, there was a span of 11 bases. Germline V gene sequence: CDR1 SEHNR, CDR2 FQNEAQ (reference sequence). CDR3 length: 12 amino acids. The CDR3 here is CASSPGERPQHF. The CDR3 DNA sequence: TGTGCCAGCAGCCCGGGTGAGCGGCCCCAGCATTTT.